These 2 T cell receptor beta chains share one sample of origin, sequenced in a study of cytomegalovirus exposure and HLA in healthy donors. PCR involved 60 Vbeta and 13 Jbeta primers. TCRdb's copy holds only in-frame clones and misses some; the assay was immunoSEQ multiplex PCR. The sample shows 110,000 or so clones, about 79% of them seen only once. The source material was PBMCs. These TCRs come from a human donor in good health.

The chain links TRBV11-2 to TRBJ1-1; possible D gene TRBD1, 6 bases. V shed 2 bases and J shed 11 bases, with 18 bases lying between them. CDR3 length: 14 amino acids. Germline CDR1 and CDR2: SGHAT and FQNNGV. The CDR3 here is CASSLPTGLRLAFF. The CDR3 coding sequence is TGTGCCAGCAGCTTACCAACAGGGCTCAGGTTGGCTTTCTTT.

This chain links TRBV30 with TRBJ2-1, with D perhaps TRBD2 (5 bases). The CDR3 runs 15 residues. CDR1 is GTSNPN and CDR2 is SVGIG in the germline V gene (reference sequence). Trimming took off 4 bases at V and 4 bases at J, with 17 bases between the two ends. CDR3 sequence: CAWIVWSGNYNEQFF. DNA of the CDR3: TGTGCCTGGATAGTGTGGAGCGGTAATTACAATGAGCAGTTCTTC.